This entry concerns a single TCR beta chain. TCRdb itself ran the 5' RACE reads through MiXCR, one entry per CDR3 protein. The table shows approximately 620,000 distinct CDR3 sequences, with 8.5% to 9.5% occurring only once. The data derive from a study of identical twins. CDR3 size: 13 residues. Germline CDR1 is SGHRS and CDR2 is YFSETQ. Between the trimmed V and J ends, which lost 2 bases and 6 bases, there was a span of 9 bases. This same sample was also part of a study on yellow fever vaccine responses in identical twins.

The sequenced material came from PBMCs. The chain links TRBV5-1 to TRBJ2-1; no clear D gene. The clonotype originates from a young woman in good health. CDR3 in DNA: TGCGCCAGCAGCTTCGGCGTGGTCAATGAGCAGTTCTTC. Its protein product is CASSFGVVNEQFF.